The clone carrying this T cell receptor (beta chain) occurred many times. Its specificity is not known. The sample belongs to a study of blood T cells in healthy people across ages. For the study at large: Capture via template switching afforded approximately one barcoded beta molecule per two T cells.

Then a second PCR, running roughly 7 to 11 cycles, was carried out with a sample-barcoded 5' primer and a J-beta primer mix. Each CDR3 protein is one row after TCRdb ran MiXCR on the 5' RACE reads. Altogether some 710,000 distinct CDR3 sequences are present, around 45% being singletons, with the ten largest covering around 18%. Overall study results and limits: Researchers judged that diversity estimates from one million T cells fell short of true values. Diversity of TCR beta correlated strongly with naive T cell percentage. Naive CD4+ cells and diversity were both higher in long-lived donors than in aged donors.

This CDR3 spans 12 amino acids. Trimming removed 4 bases at V and 2 bases at J, with 8 bases between. Germline CDR1 reads DFQATT; CDR2 reads SNEGSKA (reference sequence). The receptor was isolated from an elderly man in good health. The rearrangement joins TRBV20-1 to TRBJ2-5; D gene ambiguous. Sequencing was done on a sample of blood. The CDR3 protein is CSAMVRQETQYF. The CDR3 bases are TGCAGTGCTATGGTCAGACAAGAGACCCAGTACTTC.